The next 32 T cell receptor beta chains were all read from a single sample in a study of T cells in Graves' hyperthyroidism and ophthalmopathy. RNA transcripts served as the template for amplifying TCR beta CDR3 regions. A first-round RT-PCR of the TCR CDR3 used the HTBI primer set. TCRdb fed the multiplex PCR reads into MiXCR, producing one record per CDR3 protein. The sample carries roughly 700,000 distinct CDR3 sequences, 15% to 20% recorded once. The source material was blood. All receptors derive from a man aged 50 to 59 with Graves' hyperthyroidism.

This clonotype was found many times. This sequence joins TRBV3-1 and TRBJ2-2; perhaps TRBD1 as D (6 bases). Germline lookup yields CDR1 LGHDT and CDR2 YNNKEL (reference sequence). Trimming took off 5 bases at V and 7 bases at J, with 17 bases between the two ends. The CDR3 extends over 15 amino acids. CDR3 DNA: TGTGCCAGCAGCTCAACGGCAGGGGCGAGCGGGGAGCTGTTTTTT. Translation: CASSSTAGASGELFF. Using reference TRBV3-1 and TRBJ2-2 for the parts outside the CDR3, the full variable domain is DTAVSQTPKYLVTQMGNDKSIKCEQNLGHDTMYWYKQDSKKFLKIMFSYNNKELIINETVPNRFSPKSPDKAHLNLHINSLELGDSAVYFCASSSTAGASGELFFGEGSRLTVL.

This clonotype showed up just a few times. The V and J genes are TRBV19 and TRBJ2-1; 8 bases are a match to TRBD2. Germline CDR1 reads LNHDA; CDR2 reads SQIVND (reference sequence). The V and J ends lost 5 bases and 0 bases, in that order; junction bases with no gene match: 18. The CDR3 extends over 20 amino acids. DNA for the CDR3: TGTGCCAGTAGTCTACGAAGCCTAGCGGGTTTACTTAGCTCCTACAATGAGCAGTTCTTC. Translating it yields CASSLRSLAGLLSSYNEQFF.

This clonotype was seen only a few times. A much larger clone differs from this one at a single base, so this may be a read error. The V gene is TRBV11-2, the J gene TRBJ2-7, with a weak D call TRBD2 (5 bases). The CDR3 totals 16 residues. The germline CDR1 and CDR2 sequences are SGHAT and FQNNGV. CDR3 protein: CTSSLVTGGSFSEQYF. The CDR3 nucleotides read TGTACCAGCAGCTTAGTAACTGGAGGCTCCTTTTCCGAGCAGTACTTC.

About this clonotype itself: A much more abundant neighbour one base away suggests this may be a read error. This chain links TRBV7-8 with TRBJ1-1, with TRBD1 identical over 9 bases. CDR1 is SGHVS and CDR2 is FQNEAQ in the germline V gene. This CDR3 is 15 amino acids long. CDR3 sequence: CASSLGWDRDTEALF. CDR3 bases: TGTGCCAGCAGCTTAGGGTGGGACAGGGACACTGAAGCTTTATTT. The whole variable domain, filled in from reference TRBV7-8 and TRBJ1-1, reads GAGVSQSPRYKVAKRGQDVALRCDPISGHVSLFWYQQALGQGPEFLTYFQNEAQLDKSGLPSDRFFAERPEGSVSTLKIQRTQQEDSAVYLCASSLGWDRDTEALFGQGTRLTVV.

The chain links TRBV19 to TRBJ1-2; D gene unclear. Germline CDR1 LNHDA, CDR2 SQIVND (reference sequence). The CDR3 totals 14 residues. V was pared by 7 bases and J by 7 bases, with 19 bases between. The CDR3 DNA sequence: TGTGCCAGTAACCCTGGAGGACCCGGATTTGGCTACACCTTC. Residues: CASNPGGPGFGYTF.

In its sample, this clonotype was seen many times. The CDR3 nucleotides read TGTGCCAGCAGCCATCTGCCGGGACTAGCAGCGAACAATGAGCAGTTCTTC. This gives the protein CASSHLPGLAANNEQFF. The chain has TRBV11-1 and TRBJ2-1, with TRBD2 matching 9 bases. Germline CDR1 is SGHAT and CDR2 is FQDESV (reference sequence). The CDR3 runs 17 residues. Trimming cost V 5 bases and J 5 bases; bases outside gene matches: 13.

The J gene is TRBJ2-3, the V gene TRBV3-1; TRBD2 agrees at 10 bases. J was trimmed by 1 base and V by 1 base; bases with no gene match: 5. The CDR3 length is 17 residues. Germline-derived CDR1 and CDR2 are LGHDT and YNNKEL (reference sequence). This CDR3 reads CASSQGSSGSGTDTQYF. The CDR3 coding sequence is TGTGCCAGCAGCCAAGGGTCTAGCGGGAGCGGCACAGATACGCAGTATTTT.

This clonotype was recorded a few times. The rearrangement uses TRBV19 and TRBJ2-1; D call uncertain. Trimming stripped 3 bases from V and 6 bases from J, with 3 bases between. Germline V gene sequence: CDR1 LNHDA, CDR2 SQIVND (reference sequence). This CDR3 contains 11 residues. CDR3 amino acids: CASSMINEQFF. Written as DNA, the CDR3 is TGTGCCAGTAGTATGATCAATGAGCAGTTCTTC.

This clonotype was seen only a few times. This chain joins TRBV28 and TRBJ1-5, with 7 bases identical to TRBD1. The J segment lost 5 bases and the V segment lost 6 bases, leaving 7 bases of the junction unmatched. The CDR3 runs 14 residues. From germline, CDR1 is MDHEN and CDR2 SYDVKM. The CDR3 region has the DNA TGTGCCAGCAGGGACCGGGACAGAGATCAGCCCCAGCATTTT. Its translation: CASRDRDRDQPQHF.

This clonotype was counted ten times or more. The chain uses TRBV2 and TRBJ1-2; no clear D gene. V lost 10 bases and J 6 bases, leaving 24 bases between the germline ends. This CDR3 comprises 15 residues. The germline V gene encodes CDR1 SNHLY and CDR2 FYNNEI. CDR3 amino acids: CATPRREEYLHGYTF. For the CDR3, the DNA is TGTGCCACTCCGAGGAGGGAGGAATATCTCCATGGCTACACCTTC.

This chain links TRBV15 with TRBJ2-5, with D unresolved. Trimming stripped 1 base from V and 1 base from J, with 7 bases between. CDR1 and CDR2 (germline): LNHNV, YYDKDF (reference sequence). The CDR3 is made up of 14 amino acids. The CDR3 region has the DNA TGTGCCACCAGCAGAGTTCACTTCCAAGAGACCCAGTACTTC. Protein: CATSRVHFQETQYF.

The rearrangement joins TRBV5-1 to TRBJ1-4; 12 nucleotides align to TRBD1. Germline V CDR1 and CDR2: SGHRS, YFSETQ. J was trimmed by 8 bases and V by 2 bases; bases with no gene match: 13. The CDR3 sequence is 18 residues long. CDR3 nucleotides: TGCGCCAGCAGCTTCGCCGGGACAGGGGGCCGGGGGGAAGAAAAACTGTTTTTT. Translation: CASSFAGTGGRGEEKLFF.

This chain uses TRBV7-3 with TRBJ2-7; weak D call: TRBD1 (6 bases). Trimming took off 3 bases at V and 3 bases at J, with 15 bases between the two ends. Per the germline V gene, CDR1 is SGHTA and CDR2 is FQGTGA. The CDR3 spans 15 residues. CDR3 protein: CASSLMPGHLYEQYF. CDR3 nucleotide sequence: TGTGCCAGCAGCTTGATGCCGGGACACCTCTACGAGCAGTACTTC.

This clonotype appeared many times. This chain connects TRBV3-1 to TRBJ1-1, with D possibly being TRBD1 (6 bases). CDR3 length: 14 amino acids. The germline V gene encodes CDR1 LGHDT and CDR2 YNNKEL (reference sequence). V was clipped by 4 bases and J by 4 bases, with 13 bases between them. Here the CDR3 reads CASSPWGPVTEAFF. CDR3 DNA: TGTGCCAGCAGCCCATGGGGGCCGGTCACTGAAGCTTTCTTT.

In its sample, this clonotype was seen many times. The chain is built from TRBV2 and TRBJ2-1, with D possibly matching TRBD2 (6 bases). CDR3 length equals 15 residues. Germline CDR1 and CDR2: SNHLY and FYNNEI. The V end lost 7 bases, the J end lost 4 bases, and 17 bases lay between the germline ends. This CDR3 is CASIGPGLQYNEQFF. CDR3 nucleotides: TGTGCCAGCATCGGGCCGGGACTGCAATACAATGAGCAGTTCTTC.

This chain connects TRBV18 to TRBJ1-4; D not resolved. V was shortened by 6 bases and J by 0 bases, with 11 bases between the two germline ends. The V gene's germline CDR1 is KGHSH and CDR2 LQKENI. The CDR3 covers 15 residues. CDR3 coding DNA: TGTGCCAGCTCGAACAGTGCGGCAACTAATGAAAAACTGTTTTTT. Translated, it gives CASSNSAATNEKLFF.

This clonotype has at least ten counts. The V gene is TRBV6-2 or TRBV6-3, the J gene TRBJ2-7; D could derive from TRBD1 or TRBD2 (5 bases each). The CDR3 runs to 15 residues. The germline V and J ends were trimmed by 2 bases and 5 bases, with 16 bases remaining between them. Germline CDR1 is MNHEY and CDR2 is SVGEGT. CDR3 sequence (DNA): TGTGCCAGCAGTTACCCCAGGGACGGGACGGACGAGCAGTACTTC. It specifies CASSYPRDGTDEQYF.

This clonotype was seen repeatedly, ten times or more. The CDR3 loop reads CATSNPGIPAYEQYF. In nucleotides, the CDR3 is TGTGCCACCAGCAACCCGGGGATCCCGGCCTACGAGCAGTACTTC. This chain joins TRBV15 and TRBJ2-7; tentatively, D is TRBD2 (5 bases). With 4 bases removed from V and 2 bases from J, the gap between germline ends came to 15 bases. The CDR3 loop spans 15 amino acids. Per the germline V gene, CDR1 is LNHNV and CDR2 is YYDKDF (reference sequence).

This clonotype showed up many times. The chain uses TRBV6-1 and TRBJ2-5; D possibly corresponds to TRBD2 (7 bases). The V gene lost 8 bases and the J gene lost 6 bases, with 22 bases spanning the gap. The CDR3 covers 15 residues. Germline values: CDR1 MNHNS, CDR2 SASEGT. The CDR3 region is CASASSGAGVKTQYF. In DNA, the CDR3 is TGTGCCAGCGCATCCTCAGGGGCGGGGGTGAAGACCCAGTACTTC.

At least ten counts were recorded for this clonotype. The chain carries TRBV12-3 or TRBV12-4 and TRBJ2-7; 8 bases match TRBD2. V lost 6 bases, J lost 3 bases, and 4 bases stayed unmatched. CDR3 length equals 13 residues. Written as DNA, the CDR3 is TGTGCCAGCAGCTCACTAGCGGTCTACGAGCAGTACTTC. This translates into CASSSLAVYEQYF.

This clonotype was detected a few times. The rearrangement joins TRBV15 to TRBJ2-7, with D maybe TRBD1 (6 bases). V was cut by 2 bases and J by 5 bases, with 19 bases left in between. This CDR3 comprises 16 residues. Germline CDR1 is LNHNV and CDR2 is YYDKDF (reference sequence). CDR3 region: CATSRPSGTLLDEQYF. The CDR3 nucleotides are TGTGCCACCAGCAGACCCTCCGGGACATTACTCGACGAGCAGTACTTC.

The chain uses TRBV24-1 and TRBJ2-7, with D perhaps TRBD1 (5 bases). V lost 3 bases and J lost 2, with 16 bases in between. This CDR3 region has 16 residues. CDR1 and CDR2 (germline): KGHDR, SFDVKD. The DNA of the CDR3 is TGTGCCACCAGTGATCCAACAGGCTTTATGCCCTACGAGCAGTACTTC. Protein product: CATSDPTGFMPYEQYF.

This clonotype showed up many times. V and J are TRBV3-1 and TRBJ2-7, with 11 bases fitting TRBD2. Germline values: CDR1 LGHDT, CDR2 YNNKEL (reference sequence). V was clipped by 0 bases and J by 5 bases; unmatched bases: 6. The CDR3 has 16 amino acids. CDR3 nucleotide sequence: TGTGCCAGCAGCCAAGATACTAGCGGGAGAGTCGACGAGCAGTACTTC. This sequence encodes CASSQDTSGRVDEQYF.

This clonotype was picked up many times. The chain links TRBV7-3 to TRBJ1-1; TRBD1 aligns across 7 bases. CDR3 length equals 13 residues. J gave up 5 bases and V 4 bases, and 4 bases lay outside the gene matches. Germline V gene lookup returns CDR1 SGHTA and CDR2 FQGTGA. The CDR3 bases are TGTGCCAGCAGCTCTACAGGGGAAACTGAAGCTTTCTTT. Encoded protein: CASSSTGETEAFF.

The chain recombines TRBV6-5 with TRBJ2-6; D call uncertain. V gave up 0 bases and J gave up 0 bases, with 9 bases separating them. Looked up from germline, CDR1 is MNHEY and CDR2 is SVGAGI. This CDR3 spans 17 amino acids. The CDR3 region has the DNA TGTGCCAGCAGTTACTCCCGCGGCAGCTCTGGGGCCAACGTCCTGACTTTC. This gives the protein CASSYSRGSSGANVLTF.

In DNA, the CDR3 is TGTGCCAGCAGCGGAGGGGCTGCATCTAACTATGGCTACACCTTC. Its protein product is CASSGGAASNYGYTF. This chain uses TRBV13 with TRBJ1-2, with a tentative D call TRBD1 (5 bases). CDR1 PRHDT and CDR2 FYEKMQ come from the germline V gene (reference sequence). The CDR3 contains 15 residues. Trimming shortened V by 5 bases and J by 0 bases, and 13 bases separated the two germline ends.

This clonotype was observed a handful of times. The genes are TRBV7-3 and TRBJ2-3; 7 bases match TRBD2. The CDR3 has 14 amino acids. Germline V CDR1 and CDR2: SGHTA, FQGTGA. The V segment lost 4 bases and the J segment 2 bases; nucleotides outside the gene matches: 3. CDR3 nucleotide sequence: TGTGCCAGCAGCTGGGGACTAAACACAGATACGCAGTATTTT. This gives the protein CASSWGLNTDTQYF.

This rearrangement joins TRBV10-3 to TRBJ2-7, with 10 bases that match TRBD2. The germline gives CDR1 ENHRY, CDR2 SYGVKD. The length of the CDR3 is 13 residues. Trimming removed 7 bases from V and 0 bases from J; junction bases left unmatched: 0. The CDR3 spells CAIKREGSYEQYF. As DNA, the CDR3 is TGTGCCATCAAGCGGGAGGGCTCCTACGAGCAGTACTTC.

The table lists this clonotype with many counts. CDR3 loop: CASSSVDRGQDNEQFF. The CDR3 DNA follows: TGTGCCAGCAGCTCTGTCGACAGGGGGCAGGACAATGAGCAGTTCTTC. The chain recombines TRBV7-2 with TRBJ2-1; 10 nucleotides align to TRBD1. Trimming cost V 4 bases and J 5 bases; bases outside gene matches: 8. Germline CDR1 is SGHTA and CDR2 is FQGNSA. This CDR3 is 16 amino acids long.

This clonotype was seen only a few times. The V call is TRBV6-1, the J call TRBJ2-7, with D maybe TRBD1 (6 bases). Trimming took 4 bases from V and 4 from J, leaving 14 bases between them. The V gene's germline CDR1 is MNHNS and CDR2 SASEGT. The CDR3 totals 14 residues. The CDR3 sequence: CASSVNRAGYEQYF. The CDR3 coding sequence is TGTGCCAGCAGTGTTAACAGGGCCGGTTACGAGCAGTACTTC.

This clonotype was observed a few times. V is TRBV6-1 and J is TRBJ1-1; TRBD1 agrees at 8 bases. CDR1 and CDR2 (germline): MNHNS, SASEGT. J gave up 9 bases and V 9 bases, and 6 bases lay outside the gene matches. The CDR3 has 11 amino acids. As DNA, the CDR3 is TGTGCCAGTAGACAGGGGTATAAAGCTTTCTTT. Translation gives CASRQGYKAFF.

This clonotype was recorded a few times. The chain combines TRBV19 with TRBJ2-1; 10 bases agree with TRBD2. Trimming removed 4 bases from V and 2 bases from J; junction bases left unmatched: 5. Germline loops: CDR1 LNHDA, CDR2 SQIVND (reference sequence). The CDR3 runs 16 residues. CDR3 region: CASSKGLAYTYNEQFF. CDR3 DNA sequence: TGTGCCAGTAGTAAGGGACTAGCGTACACCTACAATGAGCAGTTCTTC.